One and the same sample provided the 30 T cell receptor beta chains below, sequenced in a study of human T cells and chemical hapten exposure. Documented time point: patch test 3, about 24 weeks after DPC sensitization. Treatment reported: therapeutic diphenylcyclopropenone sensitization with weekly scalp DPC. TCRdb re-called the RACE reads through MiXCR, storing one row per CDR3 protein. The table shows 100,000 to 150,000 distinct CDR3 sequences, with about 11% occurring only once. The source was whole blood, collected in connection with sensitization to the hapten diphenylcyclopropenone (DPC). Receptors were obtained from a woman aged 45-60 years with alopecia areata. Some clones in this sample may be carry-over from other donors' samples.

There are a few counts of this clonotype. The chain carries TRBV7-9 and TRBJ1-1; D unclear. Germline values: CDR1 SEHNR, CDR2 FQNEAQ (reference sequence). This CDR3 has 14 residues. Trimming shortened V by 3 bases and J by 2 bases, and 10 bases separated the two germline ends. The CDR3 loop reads CASSLRIENTEAFF. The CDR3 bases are TGTGCCAGCAGCTTGAGGATAGAAAACACTGAAGCTTTCTTT.

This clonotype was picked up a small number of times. The CDR3 protein is CASTLDSGGYGYTF. In nucleotides, the CDR3 is TGTGCCAGCACTCTAGATTCGGGGGGCTATGGCTACACCTTC. This chain uses TRBV7-9 with TRBJ1-2, with D perhaps TRBD1 (5 bases). Germline lookup yields CDR1 SEHNR and CDR2 FQNEAQ (reference sequence). V lost 7 bases to trimming and J lost 4 bases, with 16 bases between them. CDR3 length equals 14 residues.

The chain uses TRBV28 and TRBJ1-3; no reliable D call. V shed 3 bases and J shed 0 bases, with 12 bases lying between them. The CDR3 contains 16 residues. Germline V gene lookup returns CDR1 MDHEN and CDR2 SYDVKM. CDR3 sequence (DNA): TGTGCCAGCAGTTTGGCCGGAGGCACCTCTGGAAACACCATATATTTT. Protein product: CASSLAGGTSGNTIYF.

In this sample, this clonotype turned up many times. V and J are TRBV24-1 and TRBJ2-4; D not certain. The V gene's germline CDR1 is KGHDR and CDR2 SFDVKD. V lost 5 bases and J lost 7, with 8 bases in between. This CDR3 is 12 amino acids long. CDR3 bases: TGTGCCACCAGTGCAGGAAGCAACATTCAGTACTTC. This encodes CATSAGSNIQYF.

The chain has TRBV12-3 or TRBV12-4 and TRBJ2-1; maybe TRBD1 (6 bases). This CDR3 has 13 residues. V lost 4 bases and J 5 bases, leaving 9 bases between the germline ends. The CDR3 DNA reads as TGTGCCAGCAGTTATTCAGGGGACAATGAGCAGTTCTTC. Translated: CASSYSGDNEQFF.

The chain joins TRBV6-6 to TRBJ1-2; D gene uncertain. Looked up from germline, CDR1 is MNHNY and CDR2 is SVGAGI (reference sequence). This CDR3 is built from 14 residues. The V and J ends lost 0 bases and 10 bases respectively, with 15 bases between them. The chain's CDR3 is CASSYSETPEAYTF. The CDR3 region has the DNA TGTGCCAGCAGTTACTCTGAGACGCCTGAGGCCTACACCTTC.

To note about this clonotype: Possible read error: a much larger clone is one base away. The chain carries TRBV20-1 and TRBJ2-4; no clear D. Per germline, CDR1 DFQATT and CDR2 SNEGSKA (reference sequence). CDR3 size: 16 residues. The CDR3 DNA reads TGCAGTGCTAGCCCCTCAGATACCTTAGCCGAAAACATTCAGTACTTC. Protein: CSASPSDTLAENIQYF.

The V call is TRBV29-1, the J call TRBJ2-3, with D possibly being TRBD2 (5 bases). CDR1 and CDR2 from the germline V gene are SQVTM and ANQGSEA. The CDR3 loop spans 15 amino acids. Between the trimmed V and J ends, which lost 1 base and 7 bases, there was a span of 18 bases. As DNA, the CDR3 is TGCAGCGTTGAAGGGCCAGCGGCACTTAAAAATACGCAGTATTTT. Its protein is CSVEGPAALKNTQYF.

The CDR3 protein is CASSLEGQNNSPLHF. The CDR3 region has the DNA TGCGCCAGCAGCCTGGAGGGACAGAATAATTCACCCCTCCACTTT. The chain employs TRBV5-1 and TRBJ1-6; 7 bases are shared with TRBD1. In germline, CDR1 is SGHRS, CDR2 YFSETQ. This CDR3 is built from 15 residues. Trimming cost V 4 bases and J 5 bases; bases outside gene matches: 6.

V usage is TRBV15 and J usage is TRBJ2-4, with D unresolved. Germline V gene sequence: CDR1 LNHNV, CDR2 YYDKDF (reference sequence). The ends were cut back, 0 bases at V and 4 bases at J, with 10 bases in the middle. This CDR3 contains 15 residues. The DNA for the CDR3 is TGTGCCACCAGCAGAGATCGCGTGGGTAAAAACATTCAGTACTTC. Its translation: CATSRDRVGKNIQYF.

CDR3 amino acids: CASSRGPPGAGNTIYF. DNA of the CDR3: TGCGCCAGCAGCCGGGGGCCCCCCGGGGCTGGAAACACCATATATTTT. V gene TRBV5-1 combines with J gene TRBJ1-3; a weak D match, TRBD1 (6 bases). Germline V gives CDR1 SGHRS, CDR2 YFSETQ. The CDR3 loop spans 16 amino acids. Trimming took off 4 bases at V and 2 bases at J, with 16 bases between the two ends.

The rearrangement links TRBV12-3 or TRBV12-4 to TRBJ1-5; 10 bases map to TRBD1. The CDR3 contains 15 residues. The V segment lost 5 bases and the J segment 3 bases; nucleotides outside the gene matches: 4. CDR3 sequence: CASSRQGAVNQPQHF. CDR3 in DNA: TGTGCCAGCAGTAGACAGGGGGCTGTCAATCAGCCCCAGCATTTT.

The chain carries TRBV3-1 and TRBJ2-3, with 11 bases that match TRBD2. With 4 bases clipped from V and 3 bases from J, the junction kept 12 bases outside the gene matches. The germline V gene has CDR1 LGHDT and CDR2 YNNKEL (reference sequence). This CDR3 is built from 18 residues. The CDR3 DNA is TGTGCCAGCAGCCGAATGATTTATAGCGGGGGGGCAACAGATACGCAGTATTTT. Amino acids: CASSRMIYSGGATDTQYF.

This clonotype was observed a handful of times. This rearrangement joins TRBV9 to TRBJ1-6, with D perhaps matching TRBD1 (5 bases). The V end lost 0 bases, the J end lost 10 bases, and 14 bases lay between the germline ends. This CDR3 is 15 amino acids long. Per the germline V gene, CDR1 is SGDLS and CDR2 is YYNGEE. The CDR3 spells CASSVESGTGSPLHF. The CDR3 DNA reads TGTGCCAGCAGCGTAGAATCAGGGACGGGGTCACCCCTCCACTTT.

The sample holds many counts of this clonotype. In DNA, the CDR3 is TGTGCCAGCCGGGCAGAGACAGATACGCAGTATTTT. This codes for CASRAETDTQYF. This rearrangement joins TRBV2 to TRBJ2-3; D not resolved. The germline V and J ends were trimmed by 8 bases and 3 bases, with 9 bases remaining between them. Germline loops: CDR1 SNHLY, CDR2 FYNNEI. This CDR3 has 12 amino acids.

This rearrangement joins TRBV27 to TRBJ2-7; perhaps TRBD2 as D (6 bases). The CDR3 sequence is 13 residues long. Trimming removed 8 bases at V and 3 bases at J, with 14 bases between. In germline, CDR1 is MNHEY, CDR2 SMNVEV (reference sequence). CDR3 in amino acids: CASRGTLLYEQYF. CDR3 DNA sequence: TGTGCCAGCCGCGGGACTCTCCTCTACGAGCAGTACTTC.

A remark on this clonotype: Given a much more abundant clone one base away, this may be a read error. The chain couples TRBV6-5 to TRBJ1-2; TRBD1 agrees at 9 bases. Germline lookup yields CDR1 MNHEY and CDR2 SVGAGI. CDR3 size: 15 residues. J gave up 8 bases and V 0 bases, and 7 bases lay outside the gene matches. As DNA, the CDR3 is TGTGCCAGCAGTTACTCACCCTTTACAGGGGGCGGCTACACCTTC. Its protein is CASSYSPFTGGGYTF.

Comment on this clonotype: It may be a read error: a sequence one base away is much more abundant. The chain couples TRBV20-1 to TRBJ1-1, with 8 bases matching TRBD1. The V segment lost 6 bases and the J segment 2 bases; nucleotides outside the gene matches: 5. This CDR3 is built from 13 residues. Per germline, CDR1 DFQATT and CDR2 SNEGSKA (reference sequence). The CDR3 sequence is CSADRGGNTEAFF. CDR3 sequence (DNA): TGCAGTGCAGACAGGGGAGGTAACACTGAAGCTTTCTTT.

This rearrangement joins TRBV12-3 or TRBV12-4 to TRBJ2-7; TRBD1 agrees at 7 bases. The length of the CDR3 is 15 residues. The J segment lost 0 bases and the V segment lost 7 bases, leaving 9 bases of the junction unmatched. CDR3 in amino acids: CASNPRGFGSYEQYF. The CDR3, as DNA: TGTGCCAGCAACCCCAGGGGGTTTGGCTCCTACGAGCAGTACTTC.

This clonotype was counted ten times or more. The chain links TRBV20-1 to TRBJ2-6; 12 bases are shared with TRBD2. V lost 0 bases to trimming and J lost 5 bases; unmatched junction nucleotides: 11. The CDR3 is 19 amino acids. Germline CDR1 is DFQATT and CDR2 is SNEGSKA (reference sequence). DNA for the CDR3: TGCAGTGCTAGAGATCAACTAGCGGGAGGAGCTTCCTGGGCCAACGTCCTGACTTTC. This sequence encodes CSARDQLAGGASWANVLTF.

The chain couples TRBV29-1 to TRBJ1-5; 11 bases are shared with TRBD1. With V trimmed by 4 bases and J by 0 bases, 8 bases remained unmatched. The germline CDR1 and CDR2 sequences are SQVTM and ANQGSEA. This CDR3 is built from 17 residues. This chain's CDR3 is CSVVTGQGAASNQPQHF. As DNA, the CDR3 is TGCAGCGTTGTTACCGGACAGGGGGCCGCTAGCAATCAGCCCCAGCATTTT.

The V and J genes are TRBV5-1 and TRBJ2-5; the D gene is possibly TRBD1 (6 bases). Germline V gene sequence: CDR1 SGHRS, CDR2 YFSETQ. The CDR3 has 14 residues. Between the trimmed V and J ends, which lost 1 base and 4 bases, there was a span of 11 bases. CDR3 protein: CASSLRTGRETQYF. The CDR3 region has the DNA TGCGCCAGCAGCTTGAGAACAGGGCGAGAGACCCAGTACTTC.

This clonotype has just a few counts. The CDR3 loop is CASSYTPTGVNEQFF. For the CDR3, the DNA is TGTGCCAGCAGTTACACTCCAACAGGGGTGAATGAGCAGTTCTTC. The rearrangement uses TRBV6-5 and TRBJ2-1, with 7 bases that match TRBD1. J gave up 7 bases and V 2 bases, and 8 bases lay outside the gene matches. The CDR3 loop spans 15 amino acids. The V gene's germline CDR1 is MNHEY and CDR2 SVGAGI.

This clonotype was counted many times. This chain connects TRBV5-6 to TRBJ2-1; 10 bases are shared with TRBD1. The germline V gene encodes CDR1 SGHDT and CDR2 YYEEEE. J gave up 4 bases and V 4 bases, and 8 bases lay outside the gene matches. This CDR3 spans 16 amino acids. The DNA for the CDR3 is TGTGCCAGCAGCCTAAGACAGGGGGCCCCTTACAATGAGCAGTTCTTC. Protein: CASSLRQGAPYNEQFF.

This CDR3 is CATSDLDGGLNQPQHF. CDR3 nucleotides: TGTGCCACCAGTGATTTGGACGGTGGGTTAAATCAGCCCCAGCATTTT. The chain is built from TRBV24-1 and TRBJ1-5; no clear D gene. CDR1 is KGHDR, CDR2 SFDVKD, per germline. Deletions cut 0 bases from V and 4 bases from J, with 12 bases between. There are 16 residues in the CDR3.

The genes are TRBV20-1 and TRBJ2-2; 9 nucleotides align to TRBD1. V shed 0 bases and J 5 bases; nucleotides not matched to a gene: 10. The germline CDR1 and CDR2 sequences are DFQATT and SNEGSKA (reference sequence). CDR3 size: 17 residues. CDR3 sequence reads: CSARDSGYRGHTGELFF. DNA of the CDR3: TGCAGTGCTAGAGATTCCGGTTACAGGGGGCATACCGGGGAGCTGTTTTTT.

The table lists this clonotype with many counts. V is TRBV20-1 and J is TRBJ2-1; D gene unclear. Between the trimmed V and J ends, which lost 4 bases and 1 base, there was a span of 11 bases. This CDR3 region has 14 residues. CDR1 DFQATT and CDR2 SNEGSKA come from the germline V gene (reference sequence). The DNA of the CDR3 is TGCAGTGCTAATGAGGAAGGGTCCTACAATGAGCAGTTCTTC. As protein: CSANEEGSYNEQFF.

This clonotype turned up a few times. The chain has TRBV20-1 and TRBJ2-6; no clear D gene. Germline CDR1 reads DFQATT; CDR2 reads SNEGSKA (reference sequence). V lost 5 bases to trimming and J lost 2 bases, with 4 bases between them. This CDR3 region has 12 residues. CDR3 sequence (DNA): TGCAGTGCTCTGGCTGGGGCCAACGTCCTGACTTTC. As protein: CSALAGANVLTF.

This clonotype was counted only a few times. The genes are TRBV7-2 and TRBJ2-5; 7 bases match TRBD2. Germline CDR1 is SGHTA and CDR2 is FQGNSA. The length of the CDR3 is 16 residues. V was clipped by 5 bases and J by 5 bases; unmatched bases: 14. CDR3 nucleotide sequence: TGTGCCAGCAGCCTACGTGGGACTAACCGGCGGGAGACCCAGTACTTC. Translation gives CASSLRGTNRRETQYF. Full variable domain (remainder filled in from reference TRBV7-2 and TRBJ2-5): GAGVSQSPSNKVTEKGKDVELRCDPISGHTALYWYRQSLGQGLEFLIYFQGNSAPDKSGLPSDRFSAERTGGSVSTLTIQRTQQEDSAVYLCASSLRGTNRRETQYFGPGTRLLVL.

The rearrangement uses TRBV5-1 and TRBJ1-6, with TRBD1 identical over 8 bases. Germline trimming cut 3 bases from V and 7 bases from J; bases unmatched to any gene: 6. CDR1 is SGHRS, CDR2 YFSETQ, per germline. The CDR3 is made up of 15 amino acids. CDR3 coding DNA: TGCGCCAGCAGCTCTCAGGGGGCGAAAAATTCACCCCTCCACTTT. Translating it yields CASSSQGAKNSPLHF.